This T cell receptor beta chain stems from a study of cytomegalovirus exposure and HLA in healthy donors. The ends were cut back, 4 bases at V and 0 bases at J, with 11 bases in the middle. The CDR3 length is 14 residues. Germline assignment: CDR1 SGHRS and CDR2 YFSETQ. The primer mix had 60 Vbeta and 13 Jbeta primers. Using immunoSEQ multiplex PCR, the repertoire was profiled, and TCRdb retains in-frame clones only, with some absent. The sample holds about 100,000 clones, more than 75% seen once. Material for sequencing was PBMCs. This chain links TRBV5-1 with TRBJ2-7; tentatively, D is TRBD2 (6 bases). The TCR comes from a woman aged 18-35 years in good health and CMV-seropositive. The DNA of the CDR3 is TGCGCCAGCAGCCCCCTAGCGTCCTCCTACGAGCAGTACTTC. The encoded protein is CASSPLASSYEQYF.